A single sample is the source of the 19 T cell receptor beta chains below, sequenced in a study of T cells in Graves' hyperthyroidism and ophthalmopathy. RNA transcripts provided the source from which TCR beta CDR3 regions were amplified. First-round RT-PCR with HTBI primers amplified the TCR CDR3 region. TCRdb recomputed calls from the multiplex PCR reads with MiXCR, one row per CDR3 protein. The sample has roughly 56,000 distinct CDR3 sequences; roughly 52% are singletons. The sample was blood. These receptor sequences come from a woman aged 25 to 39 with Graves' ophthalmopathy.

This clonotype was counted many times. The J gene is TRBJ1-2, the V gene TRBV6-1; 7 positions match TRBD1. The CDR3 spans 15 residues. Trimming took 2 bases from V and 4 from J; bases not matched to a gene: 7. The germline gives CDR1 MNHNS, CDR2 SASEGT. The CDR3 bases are TGTGCCAGCAGTGAAAGAGACAGGGCGACCTATGGCTACACCTTC. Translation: CASSERDRATYGYTF.

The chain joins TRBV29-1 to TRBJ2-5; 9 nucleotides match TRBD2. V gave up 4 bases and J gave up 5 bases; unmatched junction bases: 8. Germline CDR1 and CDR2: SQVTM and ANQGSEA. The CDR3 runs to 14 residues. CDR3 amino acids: CSVGLADLPETQYF. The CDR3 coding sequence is TGCAGCGTTGGACTAGCGGACCTCCCGGAGACCCAGTACTTC.

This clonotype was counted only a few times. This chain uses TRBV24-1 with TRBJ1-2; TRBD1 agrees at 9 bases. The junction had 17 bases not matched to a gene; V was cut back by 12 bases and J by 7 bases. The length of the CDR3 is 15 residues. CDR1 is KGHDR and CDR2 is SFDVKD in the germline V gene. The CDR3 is CAVSDSGTGKFGYTF. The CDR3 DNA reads TGTGCCGTCAGTGATTCCGGGACAGGGAAGTTTGGCTACACCTTC.

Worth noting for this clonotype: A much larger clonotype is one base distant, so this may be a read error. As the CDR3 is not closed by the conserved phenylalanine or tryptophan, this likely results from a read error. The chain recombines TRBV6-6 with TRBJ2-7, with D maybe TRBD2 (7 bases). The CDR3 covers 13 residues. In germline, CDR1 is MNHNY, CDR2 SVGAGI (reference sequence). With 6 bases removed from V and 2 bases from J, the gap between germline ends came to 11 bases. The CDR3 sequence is CASRGGGAYEQYL. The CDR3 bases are TGTGCCAGCAGAGGCGGGGGCGCCTACGAGCAGTACCTC.

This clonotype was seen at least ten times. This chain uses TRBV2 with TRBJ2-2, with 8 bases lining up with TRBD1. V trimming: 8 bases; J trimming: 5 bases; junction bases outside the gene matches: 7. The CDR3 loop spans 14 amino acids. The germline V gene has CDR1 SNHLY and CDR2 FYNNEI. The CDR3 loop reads CASDPGGGTGELFF. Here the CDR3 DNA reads TGTGCCAGCGACCCAGGGGGCGGAACCGGGGAGCTGTTTTTT.

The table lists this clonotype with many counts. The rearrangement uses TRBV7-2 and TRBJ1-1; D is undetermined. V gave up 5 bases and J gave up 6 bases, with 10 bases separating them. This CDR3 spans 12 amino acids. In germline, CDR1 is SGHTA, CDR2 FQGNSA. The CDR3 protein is CASSRRRAEAFF. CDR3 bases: TGTGCCAGCAGCCGCCGACGGGCTGAAGCTTTCTTT.

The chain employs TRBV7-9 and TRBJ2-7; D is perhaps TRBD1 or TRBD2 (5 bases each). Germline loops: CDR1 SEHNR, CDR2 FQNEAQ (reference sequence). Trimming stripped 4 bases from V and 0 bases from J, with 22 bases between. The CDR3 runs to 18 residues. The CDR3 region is CASSSRGVSVESSYEQYF. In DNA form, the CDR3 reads TGTGCCAGCAGCTCCCGAGGGGTATCGGTCGAGAGCTCCTACGAGCAGTACTTC.

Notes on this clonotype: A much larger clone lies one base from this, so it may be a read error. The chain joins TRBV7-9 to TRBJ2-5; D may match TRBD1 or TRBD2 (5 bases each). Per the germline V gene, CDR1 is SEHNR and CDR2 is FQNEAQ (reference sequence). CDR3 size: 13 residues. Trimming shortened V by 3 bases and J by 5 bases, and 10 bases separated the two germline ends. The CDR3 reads CASSLGRLETQYF. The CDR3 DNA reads TGTGCCAGCAGCTTGGGACGATTGGAGACCCAGTACTTC.

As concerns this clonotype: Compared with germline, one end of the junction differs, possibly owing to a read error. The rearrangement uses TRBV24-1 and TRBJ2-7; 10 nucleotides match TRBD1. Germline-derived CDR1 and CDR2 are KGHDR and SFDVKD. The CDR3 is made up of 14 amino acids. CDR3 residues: CATSDGTGVRFIDF. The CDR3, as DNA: TGTGCCACCAGTGATGGGACAGGGGTTCGTTTCATAGACTTC.

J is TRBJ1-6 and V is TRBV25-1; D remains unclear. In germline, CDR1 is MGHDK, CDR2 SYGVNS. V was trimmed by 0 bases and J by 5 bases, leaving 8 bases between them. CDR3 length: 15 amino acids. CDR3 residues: CASSEYFSNNSPLHF. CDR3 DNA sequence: TGTGCCAGCAGTGAATACTTCAGCAATAATTCACCCCTCCACTTT. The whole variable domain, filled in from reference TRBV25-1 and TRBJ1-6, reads EADIYQTPRYLVIGTGKKITLECSQTMGHDKMYWYQQDPGMELHLIHYSYGVNSTEKGDLSSESTVSRIRTEHFPLTLESARPSHTSQYLCASSEYFSNNSPLHFGNGTRLTVT.

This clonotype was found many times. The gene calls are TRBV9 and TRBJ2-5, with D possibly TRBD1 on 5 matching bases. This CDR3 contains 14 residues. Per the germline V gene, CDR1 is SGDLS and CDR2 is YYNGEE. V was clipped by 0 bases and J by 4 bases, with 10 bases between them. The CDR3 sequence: CASSVAGSGETQYF. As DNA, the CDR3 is TGTGCCAGCAGCGTAGCAGGGTCGGGAGAGACCCAGTACTTC.

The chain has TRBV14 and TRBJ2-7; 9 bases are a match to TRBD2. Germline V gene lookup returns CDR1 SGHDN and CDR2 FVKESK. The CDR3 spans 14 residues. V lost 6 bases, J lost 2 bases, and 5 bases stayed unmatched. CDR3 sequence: CASRESGRPYEQYF. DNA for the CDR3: TGTGCCAGCAGGGAAAGCGGGAGGCCCTACGAGCAGTACTTC. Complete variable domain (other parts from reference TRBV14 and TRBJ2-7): EAGVTQFPSHSVIEKGQTVTLRCDPISGHDNLYWYRRVMGKEIKFLLHFVKESKQDESGMPNNRFLAERTGGTYSTLKVQPAELEDSGVYFCASRESGRPYEQYFGPGTRLTVT.

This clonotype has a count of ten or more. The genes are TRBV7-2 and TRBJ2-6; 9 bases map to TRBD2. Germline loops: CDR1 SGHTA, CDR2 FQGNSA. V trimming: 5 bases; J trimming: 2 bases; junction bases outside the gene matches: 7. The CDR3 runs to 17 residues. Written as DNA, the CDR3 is TGTGCCAGCAGCCTGGCGGTAGCGGGAGCTGGGGCCAACGTCCTGACTTTC. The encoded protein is CASSLAVAGAGANVLTF.

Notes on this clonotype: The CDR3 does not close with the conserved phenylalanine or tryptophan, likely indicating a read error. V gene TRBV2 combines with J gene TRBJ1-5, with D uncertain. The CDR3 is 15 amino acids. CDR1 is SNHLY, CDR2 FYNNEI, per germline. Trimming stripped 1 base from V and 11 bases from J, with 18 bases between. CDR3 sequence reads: CASSEGRLQQETQHL. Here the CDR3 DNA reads TGTGCCAGCAGTGAAGGAAGGTTGCAACAAGAGACCCAGCATCTT.

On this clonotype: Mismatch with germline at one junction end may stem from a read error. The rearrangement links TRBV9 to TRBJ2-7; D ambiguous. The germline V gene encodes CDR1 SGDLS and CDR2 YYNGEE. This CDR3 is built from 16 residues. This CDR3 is CAGSVGRPDGSYEQYF. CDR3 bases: TGTGCCGGCAGCGTAGGGCGGCCCGATGGCTCCTATGAGCAGTACTTC.

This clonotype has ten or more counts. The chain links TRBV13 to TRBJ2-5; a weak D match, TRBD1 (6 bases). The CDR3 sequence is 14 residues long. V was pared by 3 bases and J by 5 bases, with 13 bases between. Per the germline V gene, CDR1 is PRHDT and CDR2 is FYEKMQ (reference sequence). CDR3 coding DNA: TGTGCCAGCAGCTTGGGCAGGGGCGGTGAGACCCAGTACTTC. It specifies CASSLGRGGETQYF.

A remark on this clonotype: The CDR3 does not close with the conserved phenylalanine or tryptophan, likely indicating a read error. CDR3 protein: CASIPGNTGELFL. For the CDR3, the DNA is TGTGCCAGCATCCCGGGGAACACCGGGGAGCTGTTTCTC. The chain links TRBV7-8 to TRBJ2-2; no clear D. The CDR3 sequence is 13 residues long. Germline V gives CDR1 SGHVS, CDR2 FQNEAQ. V was pared by 7 bases and J by 1 base, with 7 bases between.

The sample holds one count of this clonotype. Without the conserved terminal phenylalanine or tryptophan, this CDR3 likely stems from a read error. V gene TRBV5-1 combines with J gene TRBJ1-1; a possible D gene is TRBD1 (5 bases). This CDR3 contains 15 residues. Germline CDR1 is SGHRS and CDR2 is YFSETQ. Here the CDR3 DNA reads TGCGCCAGCATGCAGGGTGACCTTGTGAACACGGAAGCTTTCCTT. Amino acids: CASMQGDLVNTEAFL.

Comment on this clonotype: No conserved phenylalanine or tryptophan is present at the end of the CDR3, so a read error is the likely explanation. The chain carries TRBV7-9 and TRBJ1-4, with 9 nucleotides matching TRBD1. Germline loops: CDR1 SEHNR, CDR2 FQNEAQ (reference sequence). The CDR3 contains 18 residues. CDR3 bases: TGTGCCAGCAGTCTGGGACAGGGACGAGGGGCAACTAATGAAAAGCTGTTTTTG. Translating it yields CASSLGQGRGATNEKLFL.